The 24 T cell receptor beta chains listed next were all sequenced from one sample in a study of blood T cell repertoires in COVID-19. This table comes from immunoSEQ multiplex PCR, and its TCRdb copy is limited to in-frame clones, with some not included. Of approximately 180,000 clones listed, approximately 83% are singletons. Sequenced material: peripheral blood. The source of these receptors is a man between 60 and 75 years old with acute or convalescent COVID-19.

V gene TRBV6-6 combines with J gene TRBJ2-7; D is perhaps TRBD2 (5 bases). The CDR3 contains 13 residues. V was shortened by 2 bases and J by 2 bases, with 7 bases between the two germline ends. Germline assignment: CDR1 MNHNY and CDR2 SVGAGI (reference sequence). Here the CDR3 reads CASSYTGTYEQYF. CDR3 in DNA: TGTGCCAGCAGTTACACCGGGACCTACGAGCAGTACTTC.

CDR3 residues: CATRGQGNTGELFF. The CDR3, as DNA: TGTGCCACCAGGGGACAGGGGAACACCGGGGAGCTGTTTTTT. This chain connects TRBV24-1 to TRBJ2-2; TRBD1 agrees at 9 bases. V gave up 7 bases and J gave up 1 base; unmatched junction bases: 0. CDR1 is KGHDR and CDR2 is SFDVKD in the germline V gene. CDR3 size: 14 residues.

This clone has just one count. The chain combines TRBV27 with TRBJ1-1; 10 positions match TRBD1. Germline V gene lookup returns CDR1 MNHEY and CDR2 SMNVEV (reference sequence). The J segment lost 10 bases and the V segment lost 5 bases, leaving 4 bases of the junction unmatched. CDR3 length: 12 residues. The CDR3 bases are TGTGCCAGCAGTCCCTGGACAGGGGGAGCTTTCTTT. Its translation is CASSPWTGGAFF.

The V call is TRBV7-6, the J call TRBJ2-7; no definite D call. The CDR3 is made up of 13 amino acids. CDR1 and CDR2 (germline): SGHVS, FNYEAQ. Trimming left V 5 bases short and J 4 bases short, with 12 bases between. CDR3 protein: CASSEEPQYEQYF. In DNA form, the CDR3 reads TGTGCCAGCAGCGAAGAGCCTCAATACGAGCAGTACTTC.

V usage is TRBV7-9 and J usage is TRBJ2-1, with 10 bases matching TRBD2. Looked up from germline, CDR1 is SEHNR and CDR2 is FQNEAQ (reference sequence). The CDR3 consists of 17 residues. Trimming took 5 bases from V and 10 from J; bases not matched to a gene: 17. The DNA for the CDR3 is TGTGCCAGCAGCCCCTGGGGGTTTGGACTAGCGGATTCCGAGCAGTTCTTC. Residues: CASSPWGFGLADSEQFF.

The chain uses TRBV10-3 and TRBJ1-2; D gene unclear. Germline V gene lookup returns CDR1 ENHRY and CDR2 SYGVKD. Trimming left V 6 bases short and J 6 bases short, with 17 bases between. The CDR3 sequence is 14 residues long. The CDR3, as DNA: TGTGCCATCAGCCCTTCCGAGACACCGAATGGCTACACCTTC. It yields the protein CAISPSETPNGYTF.

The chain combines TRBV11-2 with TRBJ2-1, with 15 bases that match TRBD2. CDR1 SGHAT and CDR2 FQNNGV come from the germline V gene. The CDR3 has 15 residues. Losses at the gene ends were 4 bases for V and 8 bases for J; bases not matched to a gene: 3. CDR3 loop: CASSSGLAGGDEQFF. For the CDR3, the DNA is TGTGCCAGCAGCTCCGGACTAGCGGGAGGGGATGAGCAGTTCTTC.

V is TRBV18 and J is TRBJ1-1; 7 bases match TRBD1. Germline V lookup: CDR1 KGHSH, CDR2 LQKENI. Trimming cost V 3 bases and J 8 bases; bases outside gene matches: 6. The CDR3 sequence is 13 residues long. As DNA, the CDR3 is TGTGCCAGCTCACCGGTAACAGGGGCCGAAGCTTTCTTT. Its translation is CASSPVTGAEAFF.

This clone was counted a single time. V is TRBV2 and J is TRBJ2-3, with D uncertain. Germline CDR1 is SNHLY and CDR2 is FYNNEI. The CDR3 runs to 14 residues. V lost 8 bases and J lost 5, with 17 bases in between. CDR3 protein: CASHPFSLGDTQYF. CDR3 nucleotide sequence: TGTGCCAGCCACCCTTTTAGTCTCGGAGATACGCAGTATTTT.

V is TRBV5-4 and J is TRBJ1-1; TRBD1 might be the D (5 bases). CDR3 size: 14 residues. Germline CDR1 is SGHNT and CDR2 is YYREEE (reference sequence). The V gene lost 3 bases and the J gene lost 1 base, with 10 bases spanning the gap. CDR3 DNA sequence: TGTGCCAGCAGCTCTACAGGCTCGAACACTGAAGCTTTCTTT. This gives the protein CASSSTGSNTEAFF.

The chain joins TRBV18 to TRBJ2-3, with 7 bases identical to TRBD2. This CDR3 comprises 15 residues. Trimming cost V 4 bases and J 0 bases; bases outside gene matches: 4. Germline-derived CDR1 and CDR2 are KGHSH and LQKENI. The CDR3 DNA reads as TGTGCCAGCTCACTTCCTAGCGGAAGCACAGATACGCAGTATTTT. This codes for CASSLPSGSTDTQYF. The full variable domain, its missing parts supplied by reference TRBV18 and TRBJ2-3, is NAGVMQNPRHLVRRRGQEARLRCSPMKGHSHVYWYRQLPEEGLKFMVYLQKENIIDESGMPKERFSAEFPKEGPSILRIQQVVRGDSAAYFCASSLPSGSTDTQYFGPGTRLTVL.

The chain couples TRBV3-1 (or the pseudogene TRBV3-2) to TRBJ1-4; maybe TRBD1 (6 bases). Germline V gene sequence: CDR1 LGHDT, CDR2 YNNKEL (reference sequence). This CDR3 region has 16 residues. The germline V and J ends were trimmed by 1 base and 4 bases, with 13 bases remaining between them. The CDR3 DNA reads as TGTGCCAGCAGCCAAGCGGGGGGCGGCGATAATGAAAAACTGTTTTTT. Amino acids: CASSQAGGGDNEKLFF.

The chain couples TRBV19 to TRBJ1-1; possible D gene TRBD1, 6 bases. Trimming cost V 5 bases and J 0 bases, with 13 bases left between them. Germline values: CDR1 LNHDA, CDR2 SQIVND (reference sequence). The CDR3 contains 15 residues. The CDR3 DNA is TGTGCCAGTAGTCCTCGGACAGAAGTGAACACTGAAGCTTTCTTT. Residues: CASSPRTEVNTEAFF.

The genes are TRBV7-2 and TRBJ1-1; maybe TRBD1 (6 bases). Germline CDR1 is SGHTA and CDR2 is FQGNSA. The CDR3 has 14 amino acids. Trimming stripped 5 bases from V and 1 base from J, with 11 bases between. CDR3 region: CASSPGGANTEAFF. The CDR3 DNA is TGTGCCAGCAGCCCTGGGGGCGCGAACACTGAAGCTTTCTTT. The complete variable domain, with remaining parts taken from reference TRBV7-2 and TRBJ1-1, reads GAGVSQSPSNKVTEKGKDVELRCDPISGHTALYWYRQSLGQGLEFLIYFQGNSAPDKSGLPSDRFSAERTGGSVSTLTIQRTQQEDSAVYLCASSPGGANTEAFFGQGTRLTVV.

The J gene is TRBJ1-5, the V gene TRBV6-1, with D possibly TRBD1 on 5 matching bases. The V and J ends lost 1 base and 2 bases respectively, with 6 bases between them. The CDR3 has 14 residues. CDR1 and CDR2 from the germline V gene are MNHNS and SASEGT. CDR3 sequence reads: CASSEVGGNQPQHF. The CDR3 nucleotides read TGTGCCAGCAGTGAAGTAGGGGGCAATCAGCCCCAGCATTTT.

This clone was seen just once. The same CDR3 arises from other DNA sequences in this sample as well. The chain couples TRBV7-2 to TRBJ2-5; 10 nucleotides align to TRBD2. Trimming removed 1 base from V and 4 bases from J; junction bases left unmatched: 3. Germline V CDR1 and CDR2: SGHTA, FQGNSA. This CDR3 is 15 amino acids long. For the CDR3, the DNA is TGTGCCAGCAGCTTAGGGCTAGCGGGAGTAGAGACCCAGTACTTC. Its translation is CASSLGLAGVETQYF.

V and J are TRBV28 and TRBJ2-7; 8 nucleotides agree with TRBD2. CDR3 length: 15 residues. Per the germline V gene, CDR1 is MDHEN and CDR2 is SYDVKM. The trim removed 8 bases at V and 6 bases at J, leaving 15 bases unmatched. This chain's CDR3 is CASLPPSAGVPEQYF. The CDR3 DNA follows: TGTGCCAGCCTACCCCCCTCAGCGGGAGTCCCCGAGCAGTACTTC. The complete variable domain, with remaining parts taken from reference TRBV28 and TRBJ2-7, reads DVKVTQSSRYLVKRTGEKVFLECVQDMDHENMFWYRQDPGLGLRLIYFSYDVKMKEKGDIPEGYSVSREKKERFSLILESASTNQTSMYLCASLPPSAGVPEQYFGPGTRLTVT.

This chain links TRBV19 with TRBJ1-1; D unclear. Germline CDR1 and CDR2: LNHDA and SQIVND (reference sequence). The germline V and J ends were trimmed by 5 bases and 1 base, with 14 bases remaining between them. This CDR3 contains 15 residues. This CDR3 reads CASSHPRAANTEAFF. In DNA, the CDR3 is TGTGCCAGTAGTCACCCGCGCGCGGCGAACACTGAAGCTTTCTTT.

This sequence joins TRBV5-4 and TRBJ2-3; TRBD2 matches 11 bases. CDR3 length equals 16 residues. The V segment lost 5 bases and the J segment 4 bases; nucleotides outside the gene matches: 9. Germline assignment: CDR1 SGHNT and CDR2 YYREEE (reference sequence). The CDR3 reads CASSHSGRARPDTQYF. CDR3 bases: TGTGCCAGCAGTCATAGCGGGAGGGCCCGCCCAGATACGCAGTATTTT. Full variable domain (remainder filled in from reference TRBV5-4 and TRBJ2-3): ETGVTQSPTHLIKTRGQQVTLRCSSQSGHNTVSWYQQALGQGPQFIFQYYREEENGRGNFPPRFSGLQFPNYSSELNVNALELDDSALYLCASSHSGRARPDTQYFGPGTRLTVL.

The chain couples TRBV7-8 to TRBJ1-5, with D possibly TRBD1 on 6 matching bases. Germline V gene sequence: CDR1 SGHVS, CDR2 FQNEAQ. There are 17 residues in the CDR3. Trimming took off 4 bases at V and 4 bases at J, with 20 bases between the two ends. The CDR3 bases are TGTGCCAGCAGCTCGGTTATCTCTGGGCAGGGGAATCAGCCCCAGCATTTT. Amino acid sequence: CASSSVISGQGNQPQHF.

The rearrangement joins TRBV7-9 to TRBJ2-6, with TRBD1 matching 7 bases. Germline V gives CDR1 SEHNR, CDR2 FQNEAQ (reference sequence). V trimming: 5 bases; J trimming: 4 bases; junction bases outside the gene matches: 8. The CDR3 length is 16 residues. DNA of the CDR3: TGTGCCAGCAGCCGTCGACAGGGTGCGGGGGCCAACGTCCTGACTTTC. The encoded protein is CASSRRQGAGANVLTF.

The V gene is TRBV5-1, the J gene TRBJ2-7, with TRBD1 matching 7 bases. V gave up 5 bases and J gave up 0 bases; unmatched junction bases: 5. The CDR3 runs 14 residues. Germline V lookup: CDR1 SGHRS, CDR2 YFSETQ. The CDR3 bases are TGCGCCAGCAGATTAGGGGGCGCCTCCTACGAGCAGTACTTC. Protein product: CASRLGGASYEQYF.

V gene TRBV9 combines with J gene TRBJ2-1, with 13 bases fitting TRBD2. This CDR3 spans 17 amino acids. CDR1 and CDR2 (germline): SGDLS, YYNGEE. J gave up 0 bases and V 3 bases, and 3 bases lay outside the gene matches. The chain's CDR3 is CASSGLAGGSSYNEQFF. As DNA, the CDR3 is TGTGCCAGCAGCGGACTAGCGGGAGGAAGCTCCTACAATGAGCAGTTCTTC.

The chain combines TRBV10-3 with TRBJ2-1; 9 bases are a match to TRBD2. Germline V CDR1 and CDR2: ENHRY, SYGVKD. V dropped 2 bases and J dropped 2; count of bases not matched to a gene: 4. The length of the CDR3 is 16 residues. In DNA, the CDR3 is TGTGCCATCAGTGAGAGGGCTAGCGGGACCTACAATGAGCAGTTCTTC. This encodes CAISERASGTYNEQFF.